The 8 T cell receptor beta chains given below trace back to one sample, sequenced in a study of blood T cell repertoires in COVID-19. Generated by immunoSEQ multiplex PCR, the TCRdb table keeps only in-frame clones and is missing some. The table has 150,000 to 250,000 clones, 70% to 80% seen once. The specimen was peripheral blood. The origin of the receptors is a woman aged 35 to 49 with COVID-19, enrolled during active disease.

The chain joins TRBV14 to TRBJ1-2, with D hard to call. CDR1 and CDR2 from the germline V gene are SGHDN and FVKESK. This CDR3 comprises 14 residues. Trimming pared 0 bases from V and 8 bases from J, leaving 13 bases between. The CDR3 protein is CASSQERAAEGYTF. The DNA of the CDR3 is TGTGCCAGCAGCCAAGAGAGGGCTGCGGAGGGCTACACCTTC. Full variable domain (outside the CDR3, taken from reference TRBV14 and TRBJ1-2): EAGVTQFPSHSVIEKGQTVTLRCDPISGHDNLYWYRRVMGKEIKFLLHFVKESKQDESGMPNNRFLAERTGGTYSTLKVQPAELEDSGVYFCASSQERAAEGYTFGSGTRLTVV.

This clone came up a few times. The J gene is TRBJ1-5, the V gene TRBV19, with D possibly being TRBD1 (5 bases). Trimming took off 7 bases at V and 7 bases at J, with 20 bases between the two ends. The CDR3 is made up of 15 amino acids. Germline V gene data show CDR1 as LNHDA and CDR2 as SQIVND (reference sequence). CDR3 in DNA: TGTGCCAGTACCTCGGGACTCCTCGGGGTGCAGCCCCAGCATTTT. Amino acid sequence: CASTSGLLGVQPQHF. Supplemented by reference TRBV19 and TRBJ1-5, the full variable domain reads DGGITQSPKYLFRKEGQNVTLSCEQNLNHDAMYWYRQDPGQGLRLIYYSQIVNDFQKGDIAEGYSVSREKKESFPLTVTSAQKNPTAFYLCASTSGLLGVQPQHFGDGTRLSIL.

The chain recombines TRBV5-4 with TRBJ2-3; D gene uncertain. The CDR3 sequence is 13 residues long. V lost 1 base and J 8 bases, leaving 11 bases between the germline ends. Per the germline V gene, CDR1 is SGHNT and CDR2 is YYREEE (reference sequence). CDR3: CASSLTPSGTQYF. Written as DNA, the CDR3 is TGTGCCAGCAGCTTGACCCCCTCCGGTACGCAGTATTTT.

CDR3 sequence reads: CASSRRGASGKYEQYF. CDR3 bases: TGTGCCAGCAGCCGAAGGGGGGCTAGCGGGAAATACGAGCAGTACTTC. This chain joins TRBV3-1 (or the pseudogene TRBV3-2) and TRBJ2-7; 9 bases align to TRBD2. The CDR3 extends over 16 amino acids. V gave up 4 bases and J gave up 4 bases; unmatched junction bases: 11. Per the germline V gene, CDR1 is LGHDT and CDR2 is YNNKEL (reference sequence).

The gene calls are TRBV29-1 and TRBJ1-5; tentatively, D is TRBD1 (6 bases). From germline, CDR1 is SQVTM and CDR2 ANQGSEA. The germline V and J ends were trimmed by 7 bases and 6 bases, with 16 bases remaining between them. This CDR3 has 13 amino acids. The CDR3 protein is CSAGAGVAQPQHF. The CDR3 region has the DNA TGCAGCGCAGGGGCAGGGGTGGCTCAGCCCCAGCATTTT.

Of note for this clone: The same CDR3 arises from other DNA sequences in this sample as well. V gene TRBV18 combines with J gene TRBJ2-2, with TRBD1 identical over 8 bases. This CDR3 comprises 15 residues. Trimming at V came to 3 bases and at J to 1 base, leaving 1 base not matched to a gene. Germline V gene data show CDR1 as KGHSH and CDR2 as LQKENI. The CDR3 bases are TGTGCCAGCTCACCGGGGACAGGGAACACCGGGGAGCTGTTTTTT. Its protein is CASSPGTGNTGELFF. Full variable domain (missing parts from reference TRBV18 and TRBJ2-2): NAGVMQNPRHLVRRRGQEARLRCSPMKGHSHVYWYRQLPEEGLKFMVYLQKENIIDESGMPKERFSAEFPKEGPSILRIQQVVRGDSAAYFCASSPGTGNTGELFFGEGSRLTVL.

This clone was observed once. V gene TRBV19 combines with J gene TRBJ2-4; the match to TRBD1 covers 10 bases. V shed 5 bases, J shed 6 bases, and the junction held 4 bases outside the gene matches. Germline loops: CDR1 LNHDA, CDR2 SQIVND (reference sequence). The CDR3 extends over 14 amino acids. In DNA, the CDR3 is TGTGCCAGTAGTGTTGGACAGGGGGGAAACATTCAGTACTTC. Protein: CASSVGQGGNIQYF.

The CDR3 bases are TGTGCCTGGATAGGAATAGCGCGATACAATGAGCAGTTCTTC. This codes for CAWIGIARYNEQFF. The V and J genes are TRBV30 and TRBJ2-1; weak D call: TRBD2 (5 bases). This CDR3 is built from 14 residues. Germline CDR1 and CDR2: GTSNPN and SVGIG (reference sequence). Trimming stripped 4 bases from V and 4 bases from J, with 14 bases between. The full variable domain, its missing parts supplied by reference TRBV30 and TRBJ2-1, is SQTIHQWPATLVQPVGSPLSLECTVEGTSNPNLYWYRQAAGRGLQLLFYSVGIGQISSEVPQNLSASRPQDRQFILSSKKLLLSDSGFYLCAWIGIARYNEQFFGPGTRLTVL.